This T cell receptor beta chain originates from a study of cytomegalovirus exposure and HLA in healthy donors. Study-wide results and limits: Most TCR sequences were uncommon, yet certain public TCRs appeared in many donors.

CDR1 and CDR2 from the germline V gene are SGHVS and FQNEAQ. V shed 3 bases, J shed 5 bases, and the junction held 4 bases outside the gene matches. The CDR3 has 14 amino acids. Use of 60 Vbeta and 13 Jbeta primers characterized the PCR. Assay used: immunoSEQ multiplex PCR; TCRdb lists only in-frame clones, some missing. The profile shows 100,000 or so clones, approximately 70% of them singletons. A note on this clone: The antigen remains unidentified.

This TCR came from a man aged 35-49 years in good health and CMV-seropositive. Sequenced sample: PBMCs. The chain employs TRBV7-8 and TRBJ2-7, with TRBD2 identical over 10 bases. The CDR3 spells CASSLLAGAHEQYV. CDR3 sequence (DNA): TGTGCCAGCAGCTTGCTAGCGGGAGCCCACGAGCAGTACGTC.